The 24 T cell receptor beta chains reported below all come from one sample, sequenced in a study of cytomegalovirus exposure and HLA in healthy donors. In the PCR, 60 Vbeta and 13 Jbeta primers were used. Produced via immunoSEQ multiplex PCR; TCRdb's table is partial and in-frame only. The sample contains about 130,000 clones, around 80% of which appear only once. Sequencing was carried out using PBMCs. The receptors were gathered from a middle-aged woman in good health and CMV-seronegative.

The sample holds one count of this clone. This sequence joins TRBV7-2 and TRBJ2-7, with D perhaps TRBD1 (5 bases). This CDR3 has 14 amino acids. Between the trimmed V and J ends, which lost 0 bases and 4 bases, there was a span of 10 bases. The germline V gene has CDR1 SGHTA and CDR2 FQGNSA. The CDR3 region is CASSLARDYYEQYF. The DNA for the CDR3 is TGTGCCAGCAGCTTAGCCAGGGATTATTACGAGCAGTACTTC.

Here the CDR3 reads CASSAIGGYEQYF. In DNA form, the CDR3 reads TGTGCCAGCAGTGCTATCGGGGGATACGAGCAGTACTTC. The chain uses TRBV6-5 and TRBJ2-7; TRBD2 might be the D (6 bases). Trimming took 5 bases from V and 4 from J, leaving 12 bases between them. Germline loops: CDR1 MNHEY, CDR2 SVGAGI. This CDR3 comprises 13 residues.

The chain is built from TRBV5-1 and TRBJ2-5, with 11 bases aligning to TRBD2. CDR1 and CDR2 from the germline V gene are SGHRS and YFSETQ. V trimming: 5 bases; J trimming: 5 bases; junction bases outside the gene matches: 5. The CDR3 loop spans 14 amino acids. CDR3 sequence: CASRLAGVPETQYF. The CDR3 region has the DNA TGCGCCAGCAGACTAGCGGGAGTGCCCGAGACCCAGTACTTC.

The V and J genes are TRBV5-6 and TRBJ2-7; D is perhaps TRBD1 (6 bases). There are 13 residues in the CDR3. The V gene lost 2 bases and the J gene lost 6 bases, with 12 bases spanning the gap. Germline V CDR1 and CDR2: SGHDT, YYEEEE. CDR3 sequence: CASSLLQGSEQYF. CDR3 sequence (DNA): TGTGCCAGCAGCTTACTACAGGGTTCCGAGCAGTACTTC.

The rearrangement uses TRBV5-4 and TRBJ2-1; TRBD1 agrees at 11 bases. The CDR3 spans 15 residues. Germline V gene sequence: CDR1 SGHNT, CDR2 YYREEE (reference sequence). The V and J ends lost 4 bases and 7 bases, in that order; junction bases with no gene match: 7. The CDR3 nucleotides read TGTGCCAGCAGCACGGGACAGGGGGATAAGAATGAGCAGTTCTTC. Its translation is CASSTGQGDKNEQFF.

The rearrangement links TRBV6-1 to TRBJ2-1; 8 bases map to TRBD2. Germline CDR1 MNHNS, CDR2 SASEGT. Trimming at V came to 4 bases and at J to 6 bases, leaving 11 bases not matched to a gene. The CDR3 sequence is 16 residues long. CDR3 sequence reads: CASSGRGSGRLNEQFF. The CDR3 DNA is TGTGCCAGCAGTGGGCGGGGGAGCGGGAGACTCAATGAGCAGTTCTTC.

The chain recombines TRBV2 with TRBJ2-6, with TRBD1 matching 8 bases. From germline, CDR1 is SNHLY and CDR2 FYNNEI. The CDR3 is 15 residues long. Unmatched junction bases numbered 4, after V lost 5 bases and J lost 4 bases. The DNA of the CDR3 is TGTGCCAGCAGTAGACAGGGGTCCGGGGCCAACGTCCTGACTTTC. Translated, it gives CASSRQGSGANVLTF.

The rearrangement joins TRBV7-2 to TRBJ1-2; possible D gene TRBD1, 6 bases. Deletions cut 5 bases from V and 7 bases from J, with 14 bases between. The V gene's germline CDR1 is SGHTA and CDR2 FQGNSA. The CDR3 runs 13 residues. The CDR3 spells CASSPELGGGYTF. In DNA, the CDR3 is TGTGCCAGCAGCCCAGAACTAGGGGGTGGCTACACCTTC.

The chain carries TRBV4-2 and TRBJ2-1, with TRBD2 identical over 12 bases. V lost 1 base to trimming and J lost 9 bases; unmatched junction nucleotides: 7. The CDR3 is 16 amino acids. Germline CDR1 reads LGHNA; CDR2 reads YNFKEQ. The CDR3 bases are TGTGCCAGCAGCCAAGGTAGGACTAGCGGGAAAGGTGAGCAGTTCTTC. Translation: CASSQGRTSGKGEQFF.

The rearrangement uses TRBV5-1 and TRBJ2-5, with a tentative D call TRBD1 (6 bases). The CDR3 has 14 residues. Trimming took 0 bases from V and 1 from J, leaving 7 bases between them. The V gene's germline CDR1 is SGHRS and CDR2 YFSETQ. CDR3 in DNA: TGCGCCAGCAGCTTGGGGACAGTCCAAGAGACCCAGTACTTC. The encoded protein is CASSLGTVQETQYF.

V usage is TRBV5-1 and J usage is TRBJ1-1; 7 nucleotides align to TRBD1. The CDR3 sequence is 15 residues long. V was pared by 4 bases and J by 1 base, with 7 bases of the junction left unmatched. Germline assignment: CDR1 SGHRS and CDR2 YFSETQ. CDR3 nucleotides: TGCGCCAGCAGCCTCACCGGGACAGCGAACACTGAAGCTTTCTTT. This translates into CASSLTGTANTEAFF.

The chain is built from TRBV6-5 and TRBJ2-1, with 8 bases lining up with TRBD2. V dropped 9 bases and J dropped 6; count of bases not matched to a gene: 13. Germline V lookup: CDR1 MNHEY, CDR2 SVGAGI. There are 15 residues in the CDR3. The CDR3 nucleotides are TGTGCCAGTACCATGGGGGGCGGGGGGTTCAATGAGCAGTTCTTC. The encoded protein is CASTMGGGGFNEQFF.

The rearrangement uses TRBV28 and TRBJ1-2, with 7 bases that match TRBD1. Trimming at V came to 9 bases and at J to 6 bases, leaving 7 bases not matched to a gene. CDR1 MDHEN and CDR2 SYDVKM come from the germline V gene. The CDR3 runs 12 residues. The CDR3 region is CASSTGTDGYTF. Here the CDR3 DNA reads TGTGCCAGTAGTACCGGGACAGATGGCTACACCTTC.

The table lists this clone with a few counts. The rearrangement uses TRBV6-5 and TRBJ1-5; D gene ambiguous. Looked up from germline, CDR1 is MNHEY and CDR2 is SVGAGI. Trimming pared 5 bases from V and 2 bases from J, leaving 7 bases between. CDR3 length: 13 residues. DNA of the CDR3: TGTGCCAGCAGTCCAGAGGGCAATCAGCCCCAGCATTTT. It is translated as CASSPEGNQPQHF.

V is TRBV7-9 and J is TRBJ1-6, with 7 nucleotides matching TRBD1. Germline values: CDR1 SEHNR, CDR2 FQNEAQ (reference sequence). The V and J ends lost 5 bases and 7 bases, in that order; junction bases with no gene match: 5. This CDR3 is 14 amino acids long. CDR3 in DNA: TGTGCCAGCAGCCGAGGGGACAGAAATTCACCCCTCCACTTT. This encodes CASSRGDRNSPLHF. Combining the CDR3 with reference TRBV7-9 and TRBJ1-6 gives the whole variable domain DTGVSQNPRHKITKRGQNVTFRCDPISEHNRLYWYRQTLGQGPEFLTYFQNEAQLEKSRLLSDRFSAERPKGSFSTLEIQRTEQGDSAMYLCASSRGDRNSPLHFGNGTRLTVT.

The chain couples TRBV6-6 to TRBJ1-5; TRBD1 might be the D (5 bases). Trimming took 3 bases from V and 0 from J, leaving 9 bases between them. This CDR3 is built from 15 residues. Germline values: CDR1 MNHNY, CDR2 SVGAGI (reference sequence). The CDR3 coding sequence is TGTGCCAGCAGTTATCCGACAGATAGCAATCAGCCCCAGCATTTT. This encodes CASSYPTDSNQPQHF.

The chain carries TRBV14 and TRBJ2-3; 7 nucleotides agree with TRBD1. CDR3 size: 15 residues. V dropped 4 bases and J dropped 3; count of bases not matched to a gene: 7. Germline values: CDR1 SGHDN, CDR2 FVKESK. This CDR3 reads CASSPMTGFTDTQYF. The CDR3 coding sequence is TGTGCCAGCAGCCCTATGACAGGGTTTACAGATACGCAGTATTTT.

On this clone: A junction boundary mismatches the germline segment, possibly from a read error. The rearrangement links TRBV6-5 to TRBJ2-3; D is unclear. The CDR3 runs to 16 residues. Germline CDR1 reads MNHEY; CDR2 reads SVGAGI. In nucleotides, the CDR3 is TGTGCCAGCAGTTACTCCCTAGTAGGCGCGGCAGACACGCAGTATTTT. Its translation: CASSYSLVGAADTQYF.

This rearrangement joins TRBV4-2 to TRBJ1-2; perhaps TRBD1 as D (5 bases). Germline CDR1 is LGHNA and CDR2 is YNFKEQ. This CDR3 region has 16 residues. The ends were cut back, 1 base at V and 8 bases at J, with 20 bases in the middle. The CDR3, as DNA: TGTGCCAGCAGCCAAGGTCAGGGCGGTAGGGGCCGGGGCTACACCTTC. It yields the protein CASSQGQGGRGRGYTF.

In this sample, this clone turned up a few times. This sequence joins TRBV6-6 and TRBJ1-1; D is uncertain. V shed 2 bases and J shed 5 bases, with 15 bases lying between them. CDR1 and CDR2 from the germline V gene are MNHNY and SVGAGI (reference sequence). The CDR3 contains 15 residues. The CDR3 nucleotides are TGTGCCAGCAGTTACCTCGAACGGGCGGGTACTGAAGCTTTCTTT. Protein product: CASSYLERAGTEAFF.

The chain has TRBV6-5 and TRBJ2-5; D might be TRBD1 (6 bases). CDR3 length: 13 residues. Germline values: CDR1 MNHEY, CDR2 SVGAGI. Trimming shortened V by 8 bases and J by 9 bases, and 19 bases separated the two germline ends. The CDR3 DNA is TGTGCCAGCGCCCCAGGGGTTATGAGAGCCCAGTACTTC. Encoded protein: CASAPGVMRAQYF.

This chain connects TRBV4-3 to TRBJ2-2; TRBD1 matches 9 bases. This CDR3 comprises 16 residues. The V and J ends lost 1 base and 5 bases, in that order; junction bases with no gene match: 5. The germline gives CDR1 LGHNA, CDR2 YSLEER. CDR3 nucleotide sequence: TGCGCCAGCAGCCAAGCCCGGGACAGGGCTACCGGGGAGCTGTTTTTT. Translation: CASSQARDRATGELFF.

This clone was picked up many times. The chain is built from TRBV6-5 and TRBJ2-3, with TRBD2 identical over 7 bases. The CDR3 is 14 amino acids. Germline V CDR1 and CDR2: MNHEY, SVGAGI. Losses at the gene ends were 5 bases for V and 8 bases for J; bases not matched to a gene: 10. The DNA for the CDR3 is TGTGCCAGCAGTCTCGACCTGACTAGCCCTACGCAGTATTTT. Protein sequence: CASSLDLTSPTQYF.

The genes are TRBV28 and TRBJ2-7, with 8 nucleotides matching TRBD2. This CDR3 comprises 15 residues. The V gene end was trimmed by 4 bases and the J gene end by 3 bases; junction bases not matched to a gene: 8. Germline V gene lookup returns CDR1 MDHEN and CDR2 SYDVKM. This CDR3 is CASSSGSGLDYEQYF. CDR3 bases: TGTGCCAGCAGTTCCGGGTCGGGACTAGACTACGAGCAGTACTTC. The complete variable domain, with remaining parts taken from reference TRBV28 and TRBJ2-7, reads DVKVTQSSRYLVKRTGEKVFLECVQDMDHENMFWYRQDPGLGLRLIYFSYDVKMKEKGDIPEGYSVSREKKERFSLILESASTNQTSMYLCASSSGSGLDYEQYFGPGTRLTVT.